The 23 T cell receptor beta chains in this list originate from one sample, sequenced in a study of spatial heterogeneity in lung cancer. TCRdb reprocessed the 5' RACE reads with MiXCR, giving one entry per CDR3 protein. The sample holds around 100,000 distinct CDR3 sequences, 10% to 12% seen once. Indicated time point: blood at routine non-recurrence follow-up after resection. The specimen was PBMCs, collected at follow-up. These receptors all stem from a female donor with early-stage non-small cell lung cancer.

This sequence joins TRBV15 and TRBJ2-1; the match to TRBD2 covers 10 bases. Unmatched junction bases numbered 2, after V lost 0 bases and J lost 3 bases. The V gene's germline CDR1 is LNHNV and CDR2 YYDKDF (reference sequence). The CDR3 has 16 amino acids. The CDR3 nucleotides read TGTGCCACCAGCAGAGATACTAGCGGGATCTACAATGAGCAGTTCTTC. As protein: CATSRDTSGIYNEQFF.

This clonotype showed up many times. The chain uses TRBV28 and TRBJ2-5, with 14 bases identical to TRBD2. Germline CDR1 and CDR2: MDHEN and SYDVKM. V was clipped by 3 bases and J by 6 bases; unmatched bases: 3. The CDR3 is 15 amino acids. In DNA form, the CDR3 reads TGTGCCAGCAGTTTGGGGACTAGCGGGAGTAAGACCCAGTACTTC. It codes for CASSLGTSGSKTQYF.

This clonotype was picked up one time. The V call is TRBV11-2, the J call TRBJ2-2; TRBD1 matches 7 bases. The germline V gene has CDR1 SGHAT and CDR2 FQNNGV. The ends lost 1 base at V and 4 bases at J; junction bases unmatched: 3. The CDR3 covers 15 residues. CDR3 DNA: TGTGCCAGCAGCTTAGTTTGGGACAGCACCGGGGAGCTGTTTTTT. It is translated as CASSLVWDSTGELFF.

The J gene is TRBJ2-3, the V gene TRBV12-3 or TRBV12-4, with 9 bases fitting TRBD2. The CDR3 is made up of 14 amino acids. Losses at the gene ends were 7 bases for V and 3 bases for J; bases not matched to a gene: 5. The CDR3 is CASTVAGVTDTQYF. The CDR3, as DNA: TGTGCCAGCACCGTAGCGGGAGTAACAGATACGCAGTATTTT.

The J gene is TRBJ2-1, the V gene TRBV13; 11 bases fit TRBD2. The J segment lost 6 bases and the V segment lost 2 bases, leaving 3 bases of the junction unmatched. CDR1 and CDR2 (germline): PRHDT, FYEKMQ (reference sequence). The CDR3 runs 15 residues. The CDR3: CASSLWTSGPNEQFF. The CDR3 DNA sequence: TGTGCCAGCAGCTTATGGACTAGCGGGCCCAATGAGCAGTTCTTC.

V usage is TRBV20-1 and J usage is TRBJ1-4; tentatively, D is TRBD1 (6 bases). The V gene lost 3 bases and the J gene lost 3 bases, with 14 bases spanning the gap. The CDR3 length is 15 residues. Germline loops: CDR1 DFQATT, CDR2 SNEGSKA (reference sequence). CDR3 sequence (DNA): TGCAGTGCTAGCCCAGACAGGACCTCTAATGAAAAACTGTTTTTT. Amino acid sequence: CSASPDRTSNEKLFF.

The chain is built from TRBV28 and TRBJ2-2, with 7 bases identical to TRBD2. V shed 3 bases and J 1 base; nucleotides not matched to a gene: 2. The CDR3 has 15 amino acids. Per the germline V gene, CDR1 is MDHEN and CDR2 is SYDVKM. The CDR3 sequence is CASSLRGGNTGELFF. Here the CDR3 DNA reads TGTGCCAGCAGTTTGCGCGGGGGGAACACCGGGGAGCTGTTTTTT.

The chain is built from TRBV3-1 and TRBJ2-5; possible D gene TRBD2, 5 bases. The CDR3 contains 13 residues. The germline V gene encodes CDR1 LGHDT and CDR2 YNNKEL (reference sequence). Trimming removed 5 bases from V and 7 bases from J, with 14 bases in between. The CDR3 nucleotides are TGTGCCAGCAGCTTGAACCGAGGGCGGACCCAGTACTTC. Protein sequence: CASSLNRGRTQYF.

This clonotype was detected many times. The chain uses TRBV29-1 and TRBJ1-1, with 7 bases identical to TRBD1. With 4 bases clipped from V and 2 bases from J, the junction kept 1 base outside the gene matches. Germline lookup yields CDR1 SQVTM and CDR2 ANQGSEA. The CDR3 consists of 12 residues. CDR3 sequence: CSVGDSNTEAFF. The CDR3 nucleotides read TGCAGCGTTGGGGACAGTAACACTGAAGCTTTCTTT. The full variable domain, in which reference TRBV29-1 and TRBJ1-1 provide the parts outside the CDR3, is SAVISQKPSRDICQRGTSLTIQCQVDSQVTMMFWYRQQPGQSLTLIATANQGSEATYESGFVIDKFPISRPNLTFSTLTVSNMSPEDSSIYLCSVGDSNTEAFFGQGTRLTVV.

The V and J genes are TRBV18 and TRBJ2-5; 9 bases are shared with TRBD1. Trimming cost V 0 bases and J 7 bases; bases outside gene matches: 9. Per germline, CDR1 KGHSH and CDR2 LQKENI. This CDR3 contains 16 residues. CDR3 nucleotides: TGTGCCAGCTCACCACCAGGGACAGGGAAATTGGTGACCCAGTACTTC. Translating gives CASSPPGTGKLVTQYF.

Many counts were recorded for this clonotype. The chain carries TRBV12-3 or TRBV12-4 and TRBJ2-3; 10 nucleotides match TRBD2. The V and J ends lost 5 bases and 0 bases, in that order; junction bases with no gene match: 11. The CDR3 loop spans 18 amino acids. The CDR3 nucleotides are TGTGCCAGCAGTGGGCGGGTTAGCGGGAGGCCTAGCACAGATACGCAGTATTTT. Residues: CASSGRVSGRPSTDTQYF.

This clonotype came up many times. The chain employs TRBV7-8 and TRBJ2-2; D not certain. The CDR3 is 14 amino acids. V was clipped by 5 bases and J by 4 bases, with 11 bases between them. CDR1 and CDR2 (germline): SGHVS, FQNEAQ. The CDR3 protein is CASSPGAFTGELFF. The CDR3 DNA reads TGTGCCAGCAGCCCCGGAGCATTCACCGGGGAGCTGTTTTTT.

About this clonotype itself: An end of the junction does not agree with germline; a read error may underlie this. This chain connects TRBV28 to TRBJ2-7, with TRBD2 matching 8 bases. Germline V gives CDR1 MDHEN, CDR2 SYDVKM. This CDR3 is built from 15 residues. The chain's CDR3 is CASSSHQRGTYEQCF. Here the CDR3 DNA reads TGTGCCAGCAGTTCCCACCAGCGGGGGACCTACGAGCAGTGCTTC. The full variable domain, in which reference TRBV28 and TRBJ2-7 provide the parts outside the CDR3, is DVKVTQSSRYLVKRTGEKVFLECVQDMDHENMFWYRQDPGLGLRLIYFSYDVKMKEKGDIPEGYSVSREKKERFSLILESASTNQTSMYLCASSSHQRGTYEQCFGPGTRLTVT.

The chain joins TRBV7-9 to TRBJ2-7; 7 bases are a match to TRBD2. J gave up 0 bases and V 3 bases, and 5 bases lay outside the gene matches. This CDR3 has 15 amino acids. Per germline, CDR1 SEHNR and CDR2 FQNEAQ (reference sequence). CDR3 in amino acids: CASSFDVAGSYEQYF. The CDR3 DNA follows: TGTGCCAGCAGCTTTGATGTAGCGGGCTCCTACGAGCAGTACTTC.

The table lists this clonotype with many counts. This chain joins TRBV5-1 and TRBJ2-3; D remains ambiguous. The CDR3 contains 16 residues. Germline assignment: CDR1 SGHRS and CDR2 YFSETQ. V lost 0 bases to trimming and J lost 0 bases, with 11 bases between them. CDR3 loop: CASSLVPYPSTDTQYF. The CDR3 DNA sequence: TGCGCCAGCAGCTTGGTGCCGTACCCAAGCACAGATACGCAGTATTTT.

This clonotype was detected ten times or more. J is TRBJ2-3 and V is TRBV7-2, with 14 bases aligning to TRBD2. CDR1 is SGHTA and CDR2 is FQGNSA in the germline V gene. With V trimmed by 5 bases and J by 5 bases, 6 bases remained unmatched. The CDR3 sequence is 16 residues long. The DNA for the CDR3 is TGTGCCAGCAGCAAGACTAGCGGGAGGGCCAGAGATACGCAGTATTTT. The encoded protein is CASSKTSGRARDTQYF.

The chain links TRBV5-1 to TRBJ2-2; D uncertain. V lost 0 bases to trimming and J lost 3 bases, with 6 bases between them. The CDR3 is made up of 14 amino acids. Germline V gene lookup returns CDR1 SGHRS and CDR2 YFSETQ. The CDR3 sequence is CASSLAVDTGELFF. In DNA form, the CDR3 reads TGCGCCAGCAGCTTGGCGGTCGACACCGGGGAGCTGTTTTTT.

The genes are TRBV27 and TRBJ2-2, with TRBD2 identical over 10 bases. There are 16 residues in the CDR3. Germline loops: CDR1 MNHEY, CDR2 SMNVEV (reference sequence). With 10 bases clipped from V and 5 bases from J, the junction kept 13 bases outside the gene matches. Written as DNA, the CDR3 is TGTGCCACCAGGGCTAGCGGGAGAATCCGTACCGGGGAGCTGTTTTTT. This gives the protein CATRASGRIRTGELFF.

Comments on this clonotype: One end of the junction does not line up with germline, which may come from a read error. The V call is TRBV19, the J call TRBJ1-4; D is perhaps TRBD1 (5 bases). This CDR3 has 12 residues. Germline lookup yields CDR1 LNHDA and CDR2 SQIVND (reference sequence). CDR3 coding DNA: TGTGCCAGTAGTTCCTGGGGACTCCCCGAGGAGTTT. Translating it yields CASSSWGLPEEF.

V is TRBV11-2 and J is TRBJ1-1, with 8 positions matching TRBD1. Per germline, CDR1 SGHAT and CDR2 FQNNGV. The CDR3 consists of 13 residues. The V gene end was trimmed by 6 bases and the J gene end by 7 bases; junction bases not matched to a gene: 7. The CDR3 sequence is CASSSQGAVEAFF. Written as DNA, the CDR3 is TGTGCCAGCAGTTCGCAGGGGGCGGTTGAAGCTTTCTTT.

The rearrangement joins TRBV28 to TRBJ2-7; TRBD2 matches 11 bases. V lost 5 bases and J lost 5; bases outside the gene matches: 8. The germline V gene encodes CDR1 MDHEN and CDR2 SYDVKM. The CDR3 contains 15 residues. The CDR3 nucleotides are TGTGCCAGCAGTCCTCAACTAGCGGGAGTCCACGAGCAGTACTTC. It yields the protein CASSPQLAGVHEQYF.

This clonotype was recorded many times. V usage is TRBV18 and J usage is TRBJ2-3, with D possibly matching TRBD2 (5 bases). This CDR3 is built from 13 residues. The germline V gene has CDR1 KGHSH and CDR2 LQKENI. V lost 8 bases and J lost 0, with 9 bases in between. CDR3 DNA sequence: TGTGCCAGCAGCCGGACTAGCACAGATACGCAGTATTTT. This encodes CASSRTSTDTQYF. The whole variable domain, remainder taken from reference TRBV18 and TRBJ2-3, is NAGVMQNPRHLVRRRGQEARLRCSPMKGHSHVYWYRQLPEEGLKFMVYLQKENIIDESGMPKERFSAEFPKEGPSILRIQQVVRGDSAAYFCASSRTSTDTQYFGPGTRLTVL.

Details on this clonotype: One end of the junction varies from germline; a read error may be responsible. The chain uses TRBV18 and TRBJ1-1; D gene unclear. The CDR3 extends over 14 amino acids. CDR1 is KGHSH, CDR2 LQKENI, per germline. The CDR3 coding sequence is TGTGTCAGCTCACCGTTCGGGTCAAACACTGAAGCTTTCTTT. Amino acids: CVSSPFGSNTEAFF.